Presented here are 21 T cell receptor beta chains from one specimen sequenced in a study of human T cells and chemical hapten exposure. The time point denotes: patch test 2, 6 weeks after DPC sensitization. Documented treatment: therapeutic diphenylcyclopropenone sensitization with weekly scalp DPC. TCRdb analysed the RACE reads with MiXCR anew, one entry per CDR3 protein. This table holds approximately 80,000 distinct CDR3 sequences, 10% to 13% found once. The sequencing here drew on whole blood, taken in connection with sensitization to the hapten diphenylcyclopropenone (DPC). These receptors originate from a woman aged 25 to 39 with alopecia areata. Some clones in this sample may be carry-over from other donors' samples.

This clonotype occurred many times. This sequence joins TRBV6-5 and TRBJ1-1; D is unresolved. V gave up 2 bases and J gave up 6 bases, with 7 bases separating them. Germline V CDR1 and CDR2: MNHEY, SVGAGI. This CDR3 contains 12 residues. The CDR3 DNA is TGTGCCAGCAGTTACGGGCGGGCTGAAGCTTTCTTT. It encodes CASSYGRAEAFF.

The chain has TRBV28 and TRBJ2-5; TRBD1 aligns across 10 bases. V trimming: 8 bases; J trimming: 6 bases; junction bases outside the gene matches: 6. This CDR3 spans 13 amino acids. CDR1 and CDR2 from the germline V gene are MDHEN and SYDVKM. The CDR3 DNA reads TGTGCCAGCGGGACAGGGGTTGTAAAGACCCAGTACTTC. Its protein is CASGTGVVKTQYF.

This clonotype was recorded at least ten times. This rearrangement joins TRBV7-8 to TRBJ1-1; TRBD1 agrees at 7 bases. From germline, CDR1 is SGHVS and CDR2 FQNEAQ. This CDR3 comprises 15 residues. Germline trimming cut 5 bases from V and 0 bases from J; bases unmatched to any gene: 6. The CDR3 loop reads CASSPGTAMNTEAFF. The CDR3 nucleotides read TGTGCCAGCAGCCCTGGGACAGCGATGAACACTGAAGCTTTCTTT.

This clonotype was observed a few times. The chain carries TRBV9 and TRBJ1-5; D is unresolved. Trimming shortened V by 4 bases and J by 0 bases, and 11 bases separated the two germline ends. Germline V lookup: CDR1 SGDLS, CDR2 YYNGEE. This CDR3 is built from 15 residues. This CDR3 reads CASSPDVYSNQPQHF. As DNA, the CDR3 is TGTGCCAGCAGCCCGGACGTATATAGCAATCAGCCCCAGCATTTT.

This clonotype showed up many times. The V and J genes are TRBV20-1 and TRBJ1-2, with a weak D call TRBD1 (5 bases). The length of the CDR3 is 13 residues. Trimming stripped 3 bases from V and 7 bases from J, with 15 bases between. Germline assignment: CDR1 DFQATT and CDR2 SNEGSKA (reference sequence). CDR3 in amino acids: CSARSREFSGYTF. CDR3 in DNA: TGCAGTGCTAGGAGCAGGGAATTCTCTGGCTACACCTTC.

This clonotype was counted only a few times. At one of its ends the junction is not consistent with the germline gene, which may arise from a read error. This rearrangement joins TRBV7-6 to TRBJ2-3; 7 nucleotides match TRBD2. CDR1 and CDR2 (germline): SGHVS, FNYEAQ. CDR3 size: 15 residues. CDR3 DNA sequence: TGTGCCAGCAGCCTAGCGGTTACTAGCACAGATACGCAGTATTTT. Translation gives CASSLAVTSTDTQYF.

This clonotype has at least ten counts. This chain connects TRBV4-1 to TRBJ2-3; D is ambiguous. This CDR3 is 13 amino acids long. Germline V gene data show CDR1 as MGHRA and CDR2 as YSYEKL. Trimming pared 0 bases from V and 6 bases from J, leaving 7 bases between. For the CDR3, the DNA is TGCGCCAGCAGCCAAGATCTGGCCGATACGCAGTATTTT. It translates to CASSQDLADTQYF.

This clonotype was recorded many times. The rearrangement links TRBV18 to TRBJ2-7; TRBD1 might be the D (6 bases). V lost 3 bases and J 6 bases, leaving 15 bases between the germline ends. This CDR3 is 14 amino acids long. Germline-derived CDR1 and CDR2 are KGHSH and LQKENI. The CDR3 sequence: CASSPVRQVREQYF. The DNA for the CDR3 is TGTGCCAGCTCACCTGTTCGACAGGTACGCGAGCAGTACTTC.

This clonotype has at least ten counts. V is TRBV7-2 and J is TRBJ2-3, with 7 bases that match TRBD2. The germline V gene has CDR1 SGHTA and CDR2 FQGNSA. This CDR3 comprises 14 residues. J lost 3 bases, V lost 2 bases, and 2 bases had no gene match. CDR3 in DNA: TGTGCCAGCAGCTTATTGGGGGGGACAGATACGCAGTATTTT. It is translated as CASSLLGGTDTQYF.

This clonotype was seen ten or more times. V and J are TRBV9 and TRBJ2-3, with 8 bases fitting TRBD2. The germline gives CDR1 SGDLS, CDR2 YYNGEE. The J segment lost 3 bases and the V segment lost 0 bases, leaving 6 bases of the junction unmatched. There are 16 residues in the CDR3. The CDR3 coding sequence is TGTGCCAGCAGCGTAGCAGGCGCGGGAGGTACAGATACGCAGTATTTT. Translation: CASSVAGAGGTDTQYF.

In its sample, this clonotype was seen many times. This chain uses TRBV11-2 with TRBJ1-1; D not certain. Germline CDR1 and CDR2: SGHAT and FQNNGV. The CDR3 spans 13 residues. Trimming took 5 bases from V and 5 from J, leaving 12 bases between them. CDR3 sequence (DNA): TGTGCCAGCAGCAACTCAAGGCTTACTGAAGCTTTCTTT. Its protein is CASSNSRLTEAFF.

This clonotype was observed a single time. A much larger clonotype is one base distant, so this may be a read error. The CDR3 does not close with the conserved phenylalanine or tryptophan, likely indicating a read error. The rearrangement joins TRBV18 to TRBJ2-7; 7 nucleotides line up with TRBD1. The V gene's germline CDR1 is KGHSH and CDR2 LQKENI. The CDR3 has 14 residues. After removal of 0 bases from V and 5 bases from J, the junction contained 4 bases not matched to a gene. This CDR3 is CASSPPNRGNEQYS. The CDR3 DNA sequence: TGTGCCAGCTCACCACCTAACAGGGGTAACGAGCAGTACTCC.

A word on this clonotype: A read error may account for a junction end that differs from germline. This sequence joins TRBV7-7 and TRBJ2-5; D may correspond to TRBD1 or TRBD2 (6 bases each). CDR1 SSHAT and CDR2 FNYEAQ come from the germline V gene (reference sequence). The CDR3 is made up of 15 amino acids. CDR3 coding DNA: TGTGCTAGCAGCTTAGGACAGCGGGCAGAAGAGACCCAGTACTTC. Translation: CASSLGQRAEETQYF.

This clonotype was observed many times. V is TRBV20-1 and J is TRBJ2-7; D is possibly TRBD1 (5 bases). Germline CDR1 and CDR2: DFQATT and SNEGSKA (reference sequence). Trimming stripped 1 base from V and 2 bases from J, with 18 bases between. CDR3 length equals 16 residues. The CDR3 DNA is TGCAGTGCTAGAGGGGCAGACAGACCTCTCCCCTACGAGCAGTACTTC. As protein: CSARGADRPLPYEQYF.

Ten or more counts support this clonotype. This chain connects TRBV6-2 or TRBV6-3 to TRBJ2-3, with unresolved D. The germline V gene has CDR1 MNHEY and CDR2 SVGEGT. The germline V and J ends were trimmed by 0 bases and 3 bases, with 7 bases remaining between them. This CDR3 is 14 amino acids long. CDR3 sequence: CASSYSMETDTQYF. The DNA for the CDR3 is TGTGCCAGCAGTTACTCGATGGAAACAGATACGCAGTATTTT.

The rearrangement links TRBV9 to TRBJ1-2; maybe TRBD1 (5 bases). The germline gives CDR1 SGDLS, CDR2 YYNGEE. The CDR3 totals 15 residues. Deletions cut 0 bases from V and 0 bases from J, with 9 bases between. The CDR3 nucleotides read TGTGCCAGCAGCGTAGCACAGGCAGCTAACTATGGCTACACCTTC. Translating gives CASSVAQAANYGYTF.

This clonotype was seen only a few times. The rearrangement joins TRBV12-3 or TRBV12-4 to TRBJ2-3, with unresolved D. The CDR3 contains 15 residues. Trimming took 6 bases from V and 1 from J, leaving 14 bases between them. The CDR3 protein is CASSISGSGTDTQYF. The CDR3 coding sequence is TGTGCCAGCAGCATCTCCGGTTCTGGCACAGATACGCAGTATTTT.

This clonotype was counted many times. The chain uses TRBV5-1 and TRBJ2-7; D unclear. Deletions cut 0 bases from V and 0 bases from J, with 16 bases between. Germline CDR1 is SGHRS and CDR2 is YFSETQ. CDR3 length equals 17 residues. The CDR3 DNA sequence: TGCGCCAGCAGCTTGGGGCCACAGCAAAGGAGCTCCTACGAGCAGTACTTC. Its translation is CASSLGPQQRSSYEQYF.

This clonotype occurred many times. The chain employs TRBV6-1 and TRBJ1-4; 7 bases line up with TRBD1. The CDR3 spans 15 residues. V gave up 7 bases and J gave up 8 bases; unmatched junction bases: 13. Germline V CDR1 and CDR2: MNHNS, SASEGT. CDR3 in amino acids: CASNANRGSLEKLFF. The CDR3 DNA reads as TGTGCCAGCAACGCCAACAGGGGATCGTTGGAAAAACTGTTTTTT.

The gene calls are TRBV20-1 and TRBJ2-3; 8 bases agree with TRBD2. Germline V gene data show CDR1 as DFQATT and CDR2 as SNEGSKA (reference sequence). This CDR3 is built from 16 residues. The V gene end was trimmed by 2 bases and the J gene end by 0 bases; junction bases not matched to a gene: 7. CDR3 bases: TGCAGTGCTAGATCCCTCCGACTAGCGAGCACAGATACGCAGTATTTT. It codes for CSARSLRLASTDTQYF.

This clonotype was recorded many times. The CDR3 nucleotides read TGCAGTGCTAGAGAAATTACCGGGGAGCTGTTTTTT. It is translated as CSAREITGELFF. The rearrangement links TRBV20-1 to TRBJ2-2; D remains ambiguous. V lost 0 bases and J lost 5, with 4 bases in between. The CDR3 runs to 12 residues. Germline CDR1 is DFQATT and CDR2 is SNEGSKA (reference sequence).